Listed below are T cell receptor beta chains from one sample, sequenced in a study of blood T cells in healthy people across ages. TCRdb reanalysed the 5' RACE reads using MiXCR and keeps one entry per CDR3 protein. The sample records 270,000 or so distinct CDR3 sequences, less than 30% being singletons. Sequences were obtained from blood. Receptors originate from a woman in her 70s in good health. Each CDR3 is given with its conserved first and last residue. The D gene is left open where the match is weak. Size values are once, few and many counts, or a class for expanded clones, and some rows have none.

clone size,D gene,J gene,V gene,CDR3 DNA,CDR3 protein
once,.,TRBJ2-3,TRBV7-3,TGTGCCAGCAGCCAGAAGGCGGTTGGCGGAACAGATACGCAGTATTTT,CASSQKAVGGTDTQYF
few,.,TRBJ2-3,TRBV5-6,TGTGCCAGCAGCATGCTCGGGACTCAGGGCGCAGATACGCAGTATTTT,CASSMLGTQGADTQYF
few,TRBD2,TRBJ2-1,TRBV12-3/TRBV12-4,TGTGCCAGCAGAATAGCGGGAGCCGGGATCAATGAGCAGTTCTTC,CASRIAGAGINEQFF
.,.,TRBJ2-2,TRBV10-3,TGTGCCATCAGCAATCCCGGGGAGCTGTTTTTT,CAISNPGELFF
many,TRBD1,TRBJ2-7,TRBV28,TGTGCCAGCAGTGCGGGGACAGGCCTCTCCTACGAGCAGTACTTC,CASSAGTGLSYEQYF
.,.,TRBJ2-1,TRBV29-1,TGCAGCGTTGAAGATTCGGGTAGGTGGGACCCTCGGAATGAGCAGTTCTTC,CSVEDSGRWDPRNEQFF
.,TRBD1,TRBJ2-1,TRBV29-1,TGCAGCGCCGCCCTAGGGACAGGGAAGAATGAGCAGTTCTTC,CSAALGTGKNEQFF
.,.,TRBJ2-5,TRBV28,TGTGCCAGCCCCCCCAGGGTGGAGACCCAGTACTTC,CASPPRVETQYF
.,.,TRBJ2-7,TRBV20-1,TGCAGTGCAGTGGGAGACTCGTACGAGCAGTACTTC,CSAVGDSYEQYF
few,.,TRBJ2-5,TRBV7-2,TGTGCCAGCAGCTATATGGGCCGACAAGAGACCCAGTACTTC,CASSYMGRQETQYF
few,.,TRBJ2-5,TRBV7-9,TGTGCCAGCAGTGGGATGACAGCTCAAGAGACCCAGTACTTC,CASSGMTAQETQYF
few,.,TRBJ1-2,TRBV28,TGTGCCAGCAACCCGGGGGGAAAAGTTACTAACTATGGCTACACCTTC,CASNPGGKVTNYGYTF
.,TRBD1,TRBJ2-1,TRBV28,TGTGCCAGCAGTCGAGGGGGCGCGGGTTACAATGAGCAGTTCTTC,CASSRGGAGYNEQFF
.,.,TRBJ2-1,TRBV11-2,TGTGCCAGCAGCTTAGGGTCCTACCATGAGCAGTTCTTC,CASSLGSYHEQFF
few,.,TRBJ2-1,TRBV10-2,TGCGCCAGCAGTGTTGTGGACAATGAGCAGTTCTTC,CASSVVDNEQFF
few,TRBD1,TRBJ2-1,TRBV7-9,TGTGCCAGCAGCCCCGGGACAGGGGAGAATGAGCAGTTCTTC,CASSPGTGENEQFF
few,.,TRBJ2-6,TRBV7-2,TGTGCCAGCAGCGTGACTGGGGCCAACGTCCTGACTTTC,CASSVTGANVLTF
.,.,TRBJ2-7,TRBV29-1,TGCAGCGTTACTACGACAGAGAACTACGAGCAGTACTTC,CSVTTTENYEQYF
few,TRBD1,TRBJ1-3,TRBV29-1,TGCAGCGTTGGACAGGGTGGTGGAAACACCATATATTTT,CSVGQGGGNTIYF
.,.,TRBJ2-7,TRBV5-5,TGTGCCAGCAGCCCCGAGCTTCAACGCTACGAGCAGTACTTC,CASSPELQRYEQYF
many,.,TRBJ1-2,TRBV20-1,TGTGGGGCGGCGGATGGCTACACCTTC,CGAADGYTF
.,.,TRBJ1-2,TRBV20-1,TGCAGTGCTAGAGATCACAGGACAACTAACTATGGCTACACCTTC,CSARDHRTTNYGYTF
.,.,TRBJ1-4,TRBV29-1,TGCAGCGTTGCTCTCGTTTTAGGGATTGAGGAAAAACTGTTTTTT,CSVALVLGIEEKLFF
.,.,TRBJ2-7,TRBV15,TGTGCCACCAGCAGCGTCAGGGTTTTGGGTACCGGCGAGCAGTACTTC,CATSSVRVLGTGEQYF
few,.,TRBJ2-3,TRBV29-1,TGCAGCCCAGGGGCGGGAAGAGGAGCAGATACGCAGTATTTT,CSPGAGRGADTQYF
.,.,TRBJ2-7,TRBV12-3/TRBV12-4,TGTGCCAGCAGCCGCGCCCTACAGGTAGAGTACGAGCAGTACTTC,CASSRALQVEYEQYF
few,.,TRBJ2-7,TRBV6-6,TGTGCCAGCACCACCGCTCCTGGACCGAGGGAGCAGTACTTC,CASTTAPGPREQYF
.,.,TRBJ2-1,TRBV20-1,TGCAGTGCTAGAGCCATCAAGAATGAGCAGTTCTTC,CSARAIKNEQFF
few,.,TRBJ2-2,TRBV3-1,TGTGCCACCACCCACACCGGGGAGCTGTTTTTT,CATTHTGELFF